This T cell receptor beta chain was recorded in a study of cytomegalovirus exposure and HLA in healthy donors. Study outcomes and limitations: The study labeled 150 to 200 TCR beta chains cytomegalovirus-associated. For TCR beta chains, V- and J-gene trimming was later linked to a missense DCLRE1C variant.

Researchers ran the PCR with 60 Vbeta and 13 Jbeta primers. Sequenced by immunoSEQ multiplex PCR; TCRdb stores in-frame clones only, minus some. This repertoire includes 75,000 to 95,000 clones. The CDR3 contains 12 residues. V was clipped by 7 bases and J by 5 bases; unmatched bases: 5. CDR1 is SQVTM and CDR2 is ANQGSEA in the germline V gene. In the case of this clone: The antigen remains undetermined.

Each donor's status was that of a healthy bone marrow donor. This chain joins TRBV29-1 and TRBJ1-2; 9 bases align to TRBD1. Input material: PBMCs. This clonotype originated in a girl aged 10 to 17 in good health and CMV-seropositive. CDR3 protein: CSAPQGAYGYTF. The CDR3, as DNA: TGCAGCGCCCCACAGGGGGCGTATGGCTACACCTTC.